This T cell receptor beta chain was recovered during a study of cytomegalovirus exposure and HLA in healthy donors. Primers included in the PCR were 60 Vbeta and 13 Jbeta primers. Authors' analysis steps: Later, an analysis found about 83 million unique TCR beta chains, and about 10 million of these were shared. Profiling relied on immunoSEQ multiplex PCR, and the TCRdb table lists in-frame clones only, not all of them. V and J calls and clone size are copied from that table; D and trimming were computed from the DNA. Among 200,000 to 250,000 clones, around 80% were seen once, and the ten largest hold 15% to 19%. About this clone itself: Its antigen is unidentified.

Broader study findings: The authors later found HLA-associated TCR beta chains more clonally expanded than equally common others. In a later analysis, a genetic analysis reported fewer productive-TCR N-insertions in an Asian-associated ancestry cluster than the cohort average.

CDR3 length: 14 amino acids. CDR1 and CDR2 (germline): SQVTM, ANQGSEA. Trimming shortened V by 3 bases and J by 4 bases, and 14 bases separated the two germline ends. The chain has TRBV29-1 and TRBJ2-3; D call uncertain. The clonotype originates from a man aged 35 to 55 in good health and CMV-seronegative. Sequencing used PBMCs. CDR3 in amino acids: CSVDPQAVADTQYF. CDR3 bases: TGCAGCGTTGATCCCCAGGCTGTGGCAGATACGCAGTATTTT.